This TCR beta chain was sequenced during a study of blood T cell repertoires in COVID-19. The table lists this clone with a count of one. Profiled with immunoSEQ multiplex PCR; TCRdb holds only in-frame clones, not every one. The data hold about 480,000 clones, with around nine tenths observed a single time. V gave up 2 bases and J gave up 5 bases; unmatched junction bases: 13. From germline, CDR1 is LNHDA and CDR2 SQIVND (reference sequence). CDR3 size: 17 residues. The gene calls are TRBV19 and TRBJ2-7, with 9 bases identical to TRBD1. This sequence was found in a woman between 45 and 60 years old with COVID-19, enrolled during active disease. Sequencing was performed on peripheral blood. The CDR3: CASSILAPGQGIDEQYF. DNA of the CDR3: TGTGCCAGTAGTATATTGGCACCGGGACAGGGTATCGACGAGCAGTACTTC.